The 28 T cell receptor beta chains in this list originate from one sample, sequenced in a study of siplizumab effects on memory and regulatory T cells. Only in-frame clones appear in the TCRdb table, and some are missing; sequencing was by immunoSEQ multiplex PCR. The sample carries roughly 100,000 clones, approximately 94% recorded once. The sample consisted of CD4+ T cells sorted from blood. The receptors derive from a human donor in good health.

The gene calls are TRBV7-9 and TRBJ2-7; the D gene is possibly TRBD2 (5 bases). The CDR3 runs 14 residues. The germline gives CDR1 SEHNR, CDR2 FQNEAQ (reference sequence). The germline V and J ends were trimmed by 4 bases and 4 bases, with 14 bases remaining between them. The chain's CDR3 is CASSSNGRGYEQYF. DNA for the CDR3: TGTGCCAGCAGCTCTAACGGACGGGGATACGAGCAGTACTTC.

The chain links TRBV10-3 to TRBJ1-1; D may be TRBD1 (6 bases). Deletions cut 6 bases from V and 3 bases from J, with 11 bases between. Germline V gene lookup returns CDR1 ENHRY and CDR2 SYGVKD. This CDR3 has 13 amino acids. The CDR3, as DNA: TGTGCCATCAGACAGGGAGAGTACACTGAAGCTTTCTTT. Amino acid sequence: CAIRQGEYTEAFF.

The chain combines TRBV18 with TRBJ1-3; D is uncertain. CDR3 length: 15 amino acids. Germline assignment: CDR1 KGHSH and CDR2 LQKENI. V lost 5 bases to trimming and J lost 4 bases, with 15 bases between them. The CDR3 DNA reads as TGTGCCAGCTCATCGGACTCCTACACCGGAAACACCATATATTTT. Translation: CASSSDSYTGNTIYF.

V usage is TRBV19 and J usage is TRBJ2-1; D assignment may be TRBD1 or TRBD2 (5 bases each). The CDR3 extends over 15 amino acids. The V and J ends lost 7 bases and 4 bases respectively, with 17 bases between them. The germline CDR1 and CDR2 sequences are LNHDA and SQIVND (reference sequence). CDR3 DNA sequence: TGTGCCAGTACCCCGAGGGGTCTTCTTTACAATGAGCAGTTCTTC. Translating gives CASTPRGLLYNEQFF.

This clone was detected only once. This chain uses TRBV18 with TRBJ2-7, with D perhaps assigned TRBD1 or TRBD2 (5 bases each). The CDR3 is made up of 12 amino acids. Germline-derived CDR1 and CDR2 are KGHSH and LQKENI. The germline V and J ends were trimmed by 2 bases and 3 bases, with 5 bases remaining between them. Written as DNA, the CDR3 is TGTGCCAGCTCACCAGGGGGCTACGAGCAGTACTTC. Residues: CASSPGGYEQYF.

The V call is TRBV5-1, the J call TRBJ1-2; D ambiguous. Deletions cut 5 bases from V and 4 bases from J, with 12 bases between. Germline CDR1 reads SGHRS; CDR2 reads YFSETQ. The CDR3 contains 13 residues. In nucleotides, the CDR3 is TGCGCCAGCAGTGATCAGGATGGCTATGGCTACACCTTC. This encodes CASSDQDGYGYTF.

This clone was detected only once. V is TRBV6-1 and J is TRBJ1-5, with 8 bases aligning to TRBD1. Per the germline V gene, CDR1 is MNHNS and CDR2 is SASEGT. Trimming took 7 bases from V and 5 from J; bases not matched to a gene: 7. This CDR3 has 14 amino acids. CDR3 amino acids: CASKPRGPDQPQHF. CDR3 sequence (DNA): TGTGCCAGCAAACCCAGGGGGCCGGATCAGCCCCAGCATTTT.

This sequence joins TRBV10-3 and TRBJ2-1; 7 positions match TRBD1. The CDR3 covers 16 residues. CDR1 ENHRY and CDR2 SYGVKD come from the germline V gene. J lost 4 bases, V lost 3 bases, and 9 bases had no gene match. CDR3 sequence (DNA): TGTGCCATCAGTGACCCGGGACAGAGACGTTACAATGAGCAGTTCTTC. It encodes CAISDPGQRRYNEQFF.

The chain is built from TRBV11-2 and TRBJ2-5, with D uncertain. This CDR3 is built from 13 residues. Looked up from germline, CDR1 is SGHAT and CDR2 is FQNNGV. Trimming took 3 bases from V and 2 from J, leaving 7 bases between them. The CDR3 sequence: CASSFNLQETQYF. Written as DNA, the CDR3 is TGTGCCAGCAGCTTCAACCTTCAAGAGACCCAGTACTTC.

The chain recombines TRBV5-1 with TRBJ1-4, with D possibly TRBD1 on 5 matching bases. The germline gives CDR1 SGHRS, CDR2 YFSETQ. The CDR3 spans 13 residues. V was cut by 4 bases and J by 5 bases, with 9 bases left in between. The CDR3 loop is CASSRGDNEKLFF. The CDR3 DNA sequence: TGCGCCAGCAGCCGGGGGGACAATGAAAAACTGTTTTTT.

The chain carries TRBV6-1 and TRBJ1-1; D not resolved. Trimming removed 5 bases from V and 0 bases from J, with 7 bases in between. Germline CDR1 and CDR2: MNHNS and SASEGT. The CDR3 is 13 residues long. This chain's CDR3 is CASSLTVNTEAFF. The CDR3 coding sequence is TGTGCCAGCAGTCTTACAGTGAACACTGAAGCTTTCTTT.

This chain uses TRBV6-5 with TRBJ1-6; possible D gene TRBD1, 5 bases. Germline V lookup: CDR1 MNHEY, CDR2 SVGAGI. The CDR3 contains 15 residues. V was trimmed by 8 bases and J by 0 bases, leaving 11 bases between them. CDR3 amino acids: CASGGVGSYNSPLHF. CDR3 nucleotide sequence: TGTGCCAGCGGGGGGGTTGGCTCCTATAATTCACCCCTCCACTTT.

V gene TRBV27 combines with J gene TRBJ1-2; D may be TRBD1 (5 bases). In germline, CDR1 is MNHEY, CDR2 SMNVEV (reference sequence). This CDR3 has 17 amino acids. The V gene lost 6 bases and the J gene lost 0 bases, with 20 bases spanning the gap. The CDR3 coding sequence is TGTGCCAGCAGGACGCGGGACGGAGTTAAATCTAACTATGGCTACACCTTC. Encoded protein: CASRTRDGVKSNYGYTF.

The J gene is TRBJ2-3, the V gene TRBV2, with TRBD2 matching 9 bases. Germline V gene lookup returns CDR1 SNHLY and CDR2 FYNNEI. CDR3 length equals 14 residues. The V and J ends lost 6 bases and 1 base, in that order; junction bases with no gene match: 2. CDR3 nucleotide sequence: TGTGCCAGCAGGGTAGCGGGGGGCACAGATACGCAGTATTTT. It codes for CASRVAGGTDTQYF.

The chain couples TRBV10-3 to TRBJ1-2; TRBD1 agrees at 9 bases. There are 13 residues in the CDR3. Unmatched junction bases numbered 5, after V lost 7 bases and J lost 5 bases. From germline, CDR1 is ENHRY and CDR2 SYGVKD. The CDR3 bases are TGTGCCATCACTCCGGACAGGGGATATGGCTACACCTTC. It encodes CAITPDRGYGYTF.

This rearrangement joins TRBV5-5 to TRBJ1-3; 9 bases map to TRBD1. Trimming cost V 4 bases and J 2 bases; bases outside gene matches: 4. Germline CDR1 reads SGHKS; CDR2 reads YYEKEE (reference sequence). This CDR3 is 15 amino acids long. In DNA form, the CDR3 reads TGTGCCAGCAGCCTCGGACAGGGGCCTGGAAACACCATATATTTT. Its translation: CASSLGQGPGNTIYF.

The rearrangement links TRBV6-1 to TRBJ2-7; 7 bases are a match to TRBD2. Per the germline V gene, CDR1 is MNHNS and CDR2 is SASEGT. V trimming: 1 base; J trimming: 2 bases; junction bases outside the gene matches: 11. This CDR3 is built from 17 residues. CDR3 coding DNA: TGTGCCAGCAGTGAAGGGAGAGTGGGAGGGACTACCTACGAGCAGTACTTC. Protein product: CASSEGRVGGTTYEQYF.

Comment on this clone: The junction shows a germline mismatch at one end, possibly a read error. The chain uses TRBV11-2 and TRBJ1-2; 7 bases agree with TRBD1. Germline V gives CDR1 SGHAT, CDR2 FQNNGV. The CDR3 runs to 13 residues. The CDR3 bases are TGTGCCAGCAGCCTAGACAGGGATTATGGCTACACCTTC. As protein: CASSLDRDYGYTF.

Here the CDR3 DNA reads TGTGCCAGCAGCTTCGGACAGGCTCTGTATGGCTACACCTTC. As protein: CASSFGQALYGYTF. The chain combines TRBV7-2 with TRBJ1-2; 7 bases map to TRBD1. With V trimmed by 3 bases and J by 5 bases, 6 bases remained unmatched. Germline V gene lookup returns CDR1 SGHTA and CDR2 FQGNSA. The CDR3 runs 14 residues.

The chain combines TRBV4-2 with TRBJ2-7; 9 bases are shared with TRBD2. This CDR3 is built from 16 residues. The germline gives CDR1 LGHNA, CDR2 YNFKEQ. Germline trimming cut 0 bases from V and 3 bases from J; bases unmatched to any gene: 6. CDR3 in amino acids: CASSQDGQTSGYEQYF. The CDR3 nucleotides read TGTGCCAGCAGCCAAGACGGGCAGACTAGCGGCTACGAGCAGTACTTC.

This clone was seen a single time. V is TRBV19 and J is TRBJ2-7; D unclear. Germline loops: CDR1 LNHDA, CDR2 SQIVND (reference sequence). CDR3 length: 14 residues. Trimming left V 3 bases short and J 0 bases short, with 9 bases between. The CDR3 reads CASSIGRHSYEQYF. The CDR3 bases are TGTGCCAGTAGTATCGGGCGTCACTCCTACGAGCAGTACTTC.

The J gene is TRBJ1-4, the V gene TRBV23-1; no reliable D call. TRBV23-1 is classed as an ORF, of uncertain function. The CDR3 runs to 15 residues. The V end was cut by 3 bases, the J end by 7 bases, with 15 bases between. DNA of the CDR3: TGCGCCAGCAGTCACCCCGTAGGCGGGTGTGAAAAACTGTTTTTT. Protein: CASSHPVGGCEKLFF.

The genes are TRBV2 and TRBJ2-7; no clear D gene. The CDR3 has 12 residues. Per germline, CDR1 SNHLY and CDR2 FYNNEI. Trimming took off 4 bases at V and 0 bases at J, with 4 bases between the two ends. CDR3 coding DNA: TGTGCCAGCAGTGGGAGCTCCTACGAGCAGTACTTC. As protein: CASSGSSYEQYF.

The chain carries TRBV19 and TRBJ1-1; D perhaps matches TRBD1 (5 bases). The germline V gene encodes CDR1 LNHDA and CDR2 SQIVND (reference sequence). The V end lost 5 bases, the J end lost 4 bases, and 14 bases lay between the germline ends. The CDR3 covers 14 residues. CDR3 sequence reads: CASSPGARVTEAFF. The CDR3, as DNA: TGTGCCAGTAGTCCCGGGGCGCGTGTCACTGAAGCTTTCTTT.

V gene TRBV9 combines with J gene TRBJ1-1; D is perhaps TRBD1 (5 bases). This CDR3 is built from 14 residues. V was shortened by 2 bases and J by 4 bases, with 12 bases between the two germline ends. The germline CDR1 and CDR2 sequences are SGDLS and YYNGEE. The CDR3 DNA follows: TGTGCCAGCAGCGTCGCCGTTGGGGCCACTGAAGCTTTCTTT. Translating it yields CASSVAVGATEAFF.

The chain couples TRBV4-2 to TRBJ1-5, with a weak D call TRBD1 (5 bases). Trimming removed 0 bases from V and 5 bases from J, with 11 bases in between. The CDR3 loop spans 15 amino acids. Germline CDR1 reads LGHNA; CDR2 reads YNFKEQ. The CDR3 loop is CASSQEFQGHQPQHF. The CDR3 bases are TGTGCCAGCAGCCAAGAGTTCCAGGGACATCAGCCCCAGCATTTT.

This chain connects TRBV5-1 to TRBJ1-1; TRBD1 is a possible D gene (5 bases). V gave up 2 bases and J gave up 4 bases, with 15 bases separating them. This CDR3 contains 15 residues. In germline, CDR1 is SGHRS, CDR2 YFSETQ. The CDR3, as DNA: TGCGCCAGCAGCTTACCCCAGGGCTCGGCCACTGAAGCTTTCTTT. It yields the protein CASSLPQGSATEAFF. The whole variable domain, filled in from reference TRBV5-1 and TRBJ1-1, reads KAGVTQTPRYLIKTRGQQVTLSCSPISGHRSVSWYQQTPGQGLQFLFEYFSETQRNKGNFPGRFSGRQFSNSRSEMNVSTLELGDSALYLCASSLPQGSATEAFFGQGTRLTVV.

Here the CDR3 reads CASRNAGIGYEQYF. In nucleotides, the CDR3 is TGTGCCAGCAGAAACGCGGGGATTGGCTACGAGCAGTACTTC. The chain couples TRBV6-5 to TRBJ2-7; D possibly corresponds to TRBD2 (6 bases). The CDR3 consists of 14 residues. Trimming removed 6 bases at V and 3 bases at J, with 15 bases between. Per the germline V gene, CDR1 is MNHEY and CDR2 is SVGAGI.